These T cell receptor beta chains were read from a single sample in a study of Ad26.COV2.S vaccination and SARS-CoV-2 variants. The protocol was immunoSEQ multiplex PCR, while the TCRdb copy is restricted to in-frame clones and leaves out a portion. The table shows 350,000 to 400,000 clones, with about 88% occurring only once. Sequenced here: peripheral blood, sampled in a trial of Ad26.COV2.S vaccine versus placebo. Every receptor here comes from a person between 18 and 65 years old who received the Ad26.COV2.S COVID-19 vaccine or a placebo. The CDR3 runs from the conserved cysteine through the conserved F or W. The D gene is left open where the match is weak. The size of a clone is reported for some rows only, either as once, few or many, or as a class for expanded clones.

DNA	CDR3	J	size	D	V
TGTGCCACCGACAGGGGCGGGGGGGAAAAACTGTTTTTT	CATDRGGGEKLFF	TRBJ1-4	.	TRBD1	TRBV6-5
TGTGCCTGGATCCCGGGACAGGTGCGGTCTGGCTACACCTTC	CAWIPGQVRSGYTF	TRBJ1-2	.	TRBD1	TRBV30
TGTGCCATCAGTGAACGGACAGGGGTCCACAATGAGCAGTTCTTC	CAISERTGVHNEQFF	TRBJ2-1	.	TRBD1	TRBV10-3
TGTGCCAGCTCACCTACAGGGGGGAATAAGGATACGCAGTATTTT	CASSPTGGNKDTQYF	TRBJ2-3	.	TRBD1	TRBV18
TGTGCCAGCAGTGAGGGACCGGTCACTGAAGCTTTCTTT	CASSEGPVTEAFF	TRBJ1-1	.	.	TRBV6-1
TGCGCCAGCAGGGACCTGGTCGACAATGAGCAGTTCTTC	CASRDLVDNEQFF	TRBJ2-1	.	.	TRBV5-1
TGTGCCAGCAGCCCCGGACTCATAGGGGGAGAGACGCAGTATTTT	CASSPGLIGGETQYF	TRBJ2-3	.	.	TRBV9
TGTGCCAGTAGTTACAGGCACCCCAATAGCAATCAGCCCCAGCATTTT	CASSYRHPNSNQPQHF	TRBJ1-5	few	.	TRBV19
TGTGCCAGCAGCGCAGAGCGGGGGAGCACAGATACGCAGTATTTT	CASSAERGSTDTQYF	TRBJ2-3	.	TRBD2	TRBV7-9
TGCGCCAGCAGCCCCGGGGCAGGGGAGGGGAATCAGCCCCAGCATTTT	CASSPGAGEGNQPQHF	TRBJ1-5	.	.	TRBV4-1
TGTGCCAGCAGCTTAGGTACACGAACGGCTGCAACTAATGAAAAACTGTTTTTT	CASSLGTRTAATNEKLFF	TRBJ1-4	once	.	TRBV7-6
TGTGCCAGCAGTGGCCGTACAGGGAGCTCCTACAATGAGCAGTTCTTC	CASSGRTGSSYNEQFF	TRBJ2-1	.	.	TRBV25-1
TGTGCCAGCAGCCACCTACAGGACGCAGCCTATGGCTACACCTTC	CASSHLQDAAYGYTF	TRBJ1-2	.	.	TRBV3-1/TRBV3-2
TGTGCCAGCAGCCCGGGGACAGAAGAGACCCAGTACTTC	CASSPGTEETQYF	TRBJ2-5	once	TRBD1	TRBV9
TGTGCCAGCAGTCCCCTCGAGGGGTCCGGGGAGCTGTTTTTT	CASSPLEGSGELFF	TRBJ2-2	.	.	TRBV25-1
TGCGCCAGCAGCCCCACCTCCGGGGCTGACTATGGCTACACCTTC	CASSPTSGADYGYTF	TRBJ1-2	.	.	TRBV4-1
TGTGCCAGCAGTAACTTGGGGTTTACTGGAAACACCATATATTTT	CASSNLGFTGNTIYF	TRBJ1-3	.	.	TRBV25-1
TGTGCCAGTAGTCCAGATAGCAATCAGCCCCAGCATTTT	CASSPDSNQPQHF	TRBJ1-5	.	.	TRBV19
TGTGCCAGCAGCCGGGGGGGTTCCGATCAGCCCCAGCATTTT	CASSRGGSDQPQHF	TRBJ1-5	.	.	TRBV2
TGTGCCAGCCGGGGGCTGGACATTCAGTACTTC	CASRGLDIQYF	TRBJ2-4	.	.	TRBV25-1
TGTGCCTGGACTGGAGGGGGCCATCAGCCCCAGCATTTT	CAWTGGGHQPQHF	TRBJ1-5	.	TRBD1	TRBV30
TGCGCCAGCAAACAAGGACTAGCGGAGACCTACGAGCAGTACTTC	CASKQGLAETYEQYF	TRBJ2-7	few	TRBD2	TRBV5-1
TGTGCCAGCGGGGGACGGAGAGAGACCCAGTACTTC	CASGGRRETQYF	TRBJ2-5	.	.	TRBV12-3/TRBV12-4
TGTGCCAGCAGCTCCAGGGAGCATAACACTGAAGCTTTCTTT	CASSSREHNTEAFF	TRBJ1-1	.	.	TRBV7-2
TGTGCCAGCAGCTTACTCCTGGGCGCAGATACGCAGTATTTT	CASSLLLGADTQYF	TRBJ2-3	.	.	TRBV11-2
TGTGCCAGCAGCTTTTCTGGAAACACCATATATTTT	CASSFSGNTIYF	TRBJ1-3	.	.	TRBV5-5
TGTGCCAGCAGCCGTGGGGACGGGGAAAAACTGTTTTTT	CASSRGDGEKLFF	TRBJ1-4	few	.	TRBV11-2
TGTGCCAGCAGTGCGGACAGCTGGGGCACTGAAGCTTTCTTT	CASSADSWGTEAFF	TRBJ1-1	.	.	TRBV2
TGCAGCGTTGAGAAGGGAGTCGGCTATGGCTACACCTTC	CSVEKGVGYGYTF	TRBJ1-2	.	.	TRBV29-1
TGTGCCAGCAGTTACCGGACAGGGCAGCAGCCCCAGCATTTT	CASSYRTGQQPQHF	TRBJ1-5	few	TRBD1	TRBV6-5
TGTGCCAGCAGTTCACCGAGGTACAGGGGGGGCACAGATACGCAGTATTTT	CASSSPRYRGGTDTQYF	TRBJ2-3	.	TRBD1	TRBV11-2
TGTGCCAGCAGCCAAGAACTGACTAGCACAGATACGCAGTATTTT	CASSQELTSTDTQYF	TRBJ2-3	.	.	TRBV3-1/TRBV3-2
TGCGCCAGCAGCCTGATGGGGACAGGGGCTGAAGCTTTCTTT	CASSLMGTGAEAFF	TRBJ1-1	.	TRBD1	TRBV5-1
TGTGCCAGCAGTGAGCCCGGACTCGCAGATACGCAGTATTTT	CASSEPGLADTQYF	TRBJ2-3	.	.	TRBV25-1